The sequence of this T cell receptor (beta chain) was determined in a study of T cell repertoires in cytomegalovirus infection. Turning to the study itself: Indicated by public TCR beta signatures were CMV infection and matching HLA type.

This clonotype was counted at least ten times. Its antigen is as yet unknown. TCRdb called the reads again in MiXCR, with one record for every CDR3 protein. The sample records under 150,000 distinct CDR3 sequences, roughly 9% being singletons. General study results and limits: The cumulative frequency of public TCR beta families distinguished individuals who carried CMV together with the relevant HLA. CMV-specific HLA-C-restricted TCR beta clonotypes dominated the ex vivo response.

In germline, CDR1 is SGHRS, CDR2 YFSETQ. With 4 bases clipped from V and 10 bases from J, the junction kept 11 bases outside the gene matches. CDR3 length: 16 amino acids. The receptor's source is a human donor in good health (CMV status not recorded). Some clones in this sample may be carry-over from other donors' samples. The sample comprised PBMCs. J is TRBJ2-1 and V is TRBV5-1; 13 nucleotides align to TRBD2. The CDR3 loop reads CASSHTLAGGRVEQFF. The DNA for the CDR3 is TGCGCCAGCAGCCATACACTAGCGGGGGGGCGGGTGGAGCAGTTCTTC.